Reported below is one T cell receptor beta chain. Its antigen is as yet unknown. TCRdb itself ran the 5' RACE reads through MiXCR, one entry per CDR3 protein. The data contain hundreds of thousands of distinct CDR3 sequences, about a sixth of them seen just once; the ten biggest clones take up about a fifth. This entry belongs to a study of T-cell memory formation after mild COVID-19. Overall study: Largely, TCR clusters stayed within a single donor.

Whole-study findings and limits: Within pre-infection memory, some responding clones were found, suggesting cross-reactive memory joined.

Sequencing was carried out using PBMCs or a T cell subset sorted from them (not recorded which). The origin of this receptor is a man aged 18-30 years who had mild COVID-19 (a few samples of this study predate the infection). Cell type and time point are not known.

The CDR3 loop reads CASSVGSSGGLSTNEQFF. As DNA, the CDR3 is TGTGCCAGCAGCGTAGGTTCTAGCGGGGGCCTCTCCACAAATGAGCAGTTCTTC. V usage is TRBV9 and J usage is TRBJ2-1, with TRBD2 matching 10 bases. CDR1 and CDR2 from the germline V gene are SGDLS and YYNGEE. The length of the CDR3 is 18 residues. J lost 7 bases, V lost 0 bases, and 13 bases had no gene match.